The next 10 T cell receptor beta chains were all read from a single sample in a study of early T cells in non-severe SARS-CoV-2 infection. MiXCR was run by TCRdb on the 5' RACE reads, yielding one entry per CDR3 protein. The sample shows approximately 64,000 distinct CDR3 sequences, over 4.5% of them seen only once. The sequenced material came from whole blood. Every receptor here comes from an adult who was a healthcare worker with PCR-confirmed SARS-CoV-2 infection or an uninfected control (not recorded which).

The chain links TRBV5-1 to TRBJ2-3; 12 bases fit TRBD2. The V and J ends lost 9 bases and 2 bases, in that order; junction bases with no gene match: 4. CDR3 length equals 14 residues. Germline V lookup: CDR1 SGHRS, CDR2 YFSETQ. For the CDR3, the DNA is TGCGCCACCTCTAGCGGGGGGGCCACAGATACGCAGTATTTT. Translated, it gives CATSSGGATDTQYF.

This clonotype was seen ten or more times. This chain connects TRBV15 to TRBJ2-2; 7 positions match TRBD1. The CDR3 is 16 residues long. Losses at the gene ends were 0 bases for V and 2 bases for J; bases not matched to a gene: 3. Germline values: CDR1 LNHNV, CDR2 YYDKDF (reference sequence). For the CDR3, the DNA is TGTGCCACCAGCAGAGACAGGGACAGTAACACCGGGGAGCTGTTTTTT. Translated, it gives CATSRDRDSNTGELFF.

The sample holds many counts of this clonotype. V and J are TRBV4-2 and TRBJ2-1; the D is unclear. CDR1 LGHNA and CDR2 YNFKEQ come from the germline V gene. V dropped 0 bases and J dropped 0 bases, with 9 bases sitting between them. There are 16 residues in the CDR3. CDR3 sequence: CASSQDGLSSYNEQFF. The CDR3 DNA follows: TGTGCCAGCAGCCAAGACGGCCTGAGCTCCTACAATGAGCAGTTCTTC.

This clonotype is deemed medium-sized. This chain joins TRBV20-1 and TRBJ2-7, with 7 bases aligning to TRBD1. The CDR3 is 15 residues long. In germline, CDR1 is DFQATT, CDR2 SNEGSKA (reference sequence). Unmatched junction bases numbered 14, after V lost 5 bases and J lost 4 bases. The CDR3 region has the DNA TGCAGTGCTTCCGGGACAGCCTCCGGACTTTACGAGCAGTACTTC. Translating it yields CSASGTASGLYEQYF.

This clonotype showed up many times. The chain employs TRBV19 and TRBJ1-5; D is perhaps TRBD1 (5 bases). Germline assignment: CDR1 LNHDA and CDR2 SQIVND (reference sequence). Trimming shortened V by 3 bases and J by 1 base, and 10 bases separated the two germline ends. This CDR3 contains 15 residues. This chain's CDR3 is CASSIAGGSNQPQHF. In nucleotides, the CDR3 is TGTGCCAGTAGTATTGCGGGGGGGAGCAATCAGCCCCAGCATTTT.

There are many counts of this clonotype. CDR3 in DNA: TGTGCCTCAACCGGGACAGGCATCAATGAGCAGTTCTTC. The encoded protein is CASTGTGINEQFF. The chain has TRBV10-3 and TRBJ2-1; 8 bases agree with TRBD1. There are 13 residues in the CDR3. V trimming: 11 bases; J trimming: 6 bases; junction bases outside the gene matches: 9. The germline CDR1 and CDR2 sequences are ENHRY and SYGVKD.

At least ten counts were recorded for this clonotype. The V and J genes are TRBV7-9 and TRBJ1-4; the D is unclear. Germline values: CDR1 SEHNR, CDR2 FQNEAQ (reference sequence). The CDR3 has 14 residues. V was trimmed by 2 bases and J by 7 bases, leaving 11 bases between them. CDR3 residues: CASSLRTGTEKLFF. In DNA form, the CDR3 reads TGTGCCAGCAGCTTACGGACGGGAACTGAAAAACTGTTTTTT.

A few counts support this clonotype. The chain joins TRBV11-3 to TRBJ2-1, with 7 bases aligning to TRBD2. The CDR3 length is 13 residues. Germline V gene lookup returns CDR1 SGHNT and CDR2 YENEEA. V lost 4 bases, J lost 7 bases, and 4 bases stayed unmatched. In DNA, the CDR3 is TGTGCCAGCAGCTCCCTGCGGGGGAATGAGCAGTTCTTC. It specifies CASSSLRGNEQFF.

The table lists this clonotype with many counts. The chain carries TRBV29-1 and TRBJ1-2, with 7 bases lining up with TRBD1. Losses at the gene ends were 5 bases for V and 9 bases for J; bases not matched to a gene: 6. The germline V gene has CDR1 SQVTM and CDR2 ANQGSEA. The CDR3 length is 11 residues. In DNA form, the CDR3 reads TGCAGCGTTCCCCTGACAGGGCGCTACACCTTC. Protein: CSVPLTGRYTF.

This clonotype was observed many times. V and J are TRBV6-2 or TRBV6-3 and TRBJ2-1; D is unclear. The CDR3 is 13 residues long. The V end was cut by 0 bases, the J end by 7 bases, with 7 bases between. CDR1 and CDR2 from the germline V gene are MNHEY and SVGEGT. The chain's CDR3 is CASSYSGRNEQFF. The CDR3 DNA is TGTGCCAGCAGTTACTCAGGCCGGAATGAGCAGTTCTTC.